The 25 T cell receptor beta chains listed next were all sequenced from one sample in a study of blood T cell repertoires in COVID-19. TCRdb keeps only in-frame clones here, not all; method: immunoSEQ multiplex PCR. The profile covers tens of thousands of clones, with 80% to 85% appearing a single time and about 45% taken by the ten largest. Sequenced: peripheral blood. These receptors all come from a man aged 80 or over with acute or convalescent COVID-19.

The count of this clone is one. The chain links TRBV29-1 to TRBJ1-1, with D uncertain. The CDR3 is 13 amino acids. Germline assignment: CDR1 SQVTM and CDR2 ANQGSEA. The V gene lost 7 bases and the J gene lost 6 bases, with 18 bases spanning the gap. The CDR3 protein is CSAERYDRAEAFF. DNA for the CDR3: TGCAGCGCCGAAAGGTACGACCGGGCTGAAGCTTTCTTT.

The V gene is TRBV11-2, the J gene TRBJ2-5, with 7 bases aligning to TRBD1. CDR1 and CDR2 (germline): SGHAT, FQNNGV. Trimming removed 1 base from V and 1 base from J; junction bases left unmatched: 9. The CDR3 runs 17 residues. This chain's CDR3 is CASSLGRGQVPQETQYF. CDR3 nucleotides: TGTGCCAGCAGCTTAGGACGAGGACAGGTACCCCAAGAGACCCAGTACTTC. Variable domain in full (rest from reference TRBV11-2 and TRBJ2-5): EAGVAQSPRYKIIEKRQSVAFWCNPISGHATLYWYQQILGQGPKLLIQFQNNGVVDDSQLPKDRFSAERLKGVDSTLKIQPAKLEDSAVYLCASSLGRGQVPQETQYFGPGTRLLVL.

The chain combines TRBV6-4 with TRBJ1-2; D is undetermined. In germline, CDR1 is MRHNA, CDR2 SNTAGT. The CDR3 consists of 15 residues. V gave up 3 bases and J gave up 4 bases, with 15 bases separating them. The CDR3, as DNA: TGTGCCAGCAGTGAAGAGGCGTTTGGTGGCTATGGCTACACCTTC. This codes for CASSEEAFGGYGYTF.

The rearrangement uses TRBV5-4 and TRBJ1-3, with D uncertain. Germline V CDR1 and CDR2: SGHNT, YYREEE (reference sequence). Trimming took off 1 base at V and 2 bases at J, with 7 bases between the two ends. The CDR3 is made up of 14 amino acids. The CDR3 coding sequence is TGTGCCAGCAGCTTGCCGGAGGCTGGAAACACCATATATTTT. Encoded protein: CASSLPEAGNTIYF.

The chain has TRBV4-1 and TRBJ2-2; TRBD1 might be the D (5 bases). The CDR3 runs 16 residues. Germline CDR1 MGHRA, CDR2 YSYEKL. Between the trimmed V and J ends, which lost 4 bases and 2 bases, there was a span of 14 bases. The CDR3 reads CASSLQGGKNTGELFF. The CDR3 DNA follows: TGCGCCAGCAGCCTCCAGGGTGGCAAAAACACCGGGGAGCTGTTTTTT.

The CDR3 sequence: CASSFWKGTGHRDTQYF. CDR3 coding DNA: TGTGCCAGCAGTTTCTGGAAGGGGACGGGACACAGAGATACGCAGTATTTT. The V call is TRBV27, the J call TRBJ2-3; tentative D call: TRBD1 (6 bases). The V and J ends lost 3 bases and 5 bases respectively, with 21 bases between them. From germline, CDR1 is MNHEY and CDR2 SMNVEV (reference sequence). This CDR3 has 17 residues.

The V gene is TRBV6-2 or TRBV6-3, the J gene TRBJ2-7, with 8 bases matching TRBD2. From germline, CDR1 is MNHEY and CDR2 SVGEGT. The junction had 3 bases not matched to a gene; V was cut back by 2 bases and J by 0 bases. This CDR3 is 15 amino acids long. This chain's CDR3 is CASSYGGRNSYEQYF. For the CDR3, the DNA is TGTGCCAGCAGTTACGGCGGGAGGAACTCCTACGAGCAGTACTTC.

The CDR3 nucleotides are TGTGCCAGCTCACCGGGACATGGAGAGACCCAGTACTTC. Encoded protein: CASSPGHGETQYF. The chain combines TRBV18 with TRBJ2-5; D perhaps matches TRBD1 (6 bases). Trimming removed 3 bases at V and 4 bases at J, with 9 bases between. Germline V CDR1 and CDR2: KGHSH, LQKENI. The CDR3 spans 13 residues.

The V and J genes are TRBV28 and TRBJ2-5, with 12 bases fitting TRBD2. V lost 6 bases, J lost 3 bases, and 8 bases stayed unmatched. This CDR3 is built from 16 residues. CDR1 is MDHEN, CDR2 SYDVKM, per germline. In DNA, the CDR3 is TGTGCCAGCAGCTCAAGCGGACTAGCGGGAAAAGAGACCCAGTACTTC. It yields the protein CASSSSGLAGKETQYF.

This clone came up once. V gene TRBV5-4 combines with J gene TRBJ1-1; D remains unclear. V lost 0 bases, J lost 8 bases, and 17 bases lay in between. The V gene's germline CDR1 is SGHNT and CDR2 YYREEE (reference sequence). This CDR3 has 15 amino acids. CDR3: CASSLAGLLAGEAFF. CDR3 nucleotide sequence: TGTGCCAGCAGCTTGGCAGGACTCTTAGCTGGCGAAGCTTTCTTT.

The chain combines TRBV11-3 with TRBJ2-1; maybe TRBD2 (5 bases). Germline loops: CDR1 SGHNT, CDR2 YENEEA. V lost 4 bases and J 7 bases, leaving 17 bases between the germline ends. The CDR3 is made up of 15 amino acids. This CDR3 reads CASSYRGNLKNEQFF. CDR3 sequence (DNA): TGTGCCAGCAGCTATAGAGGGAACTTAAAAAATGAGCAGTTCTTC.

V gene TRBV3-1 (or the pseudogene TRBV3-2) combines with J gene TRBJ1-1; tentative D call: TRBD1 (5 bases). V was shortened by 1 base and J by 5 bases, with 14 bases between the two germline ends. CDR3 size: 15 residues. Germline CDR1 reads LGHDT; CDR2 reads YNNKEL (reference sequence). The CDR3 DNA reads TGTGCCAGCAGCCAAGCGGGGGTGGGTTTGACTGAAGCTTTCTTT. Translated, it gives CASSQAGVGLTEAFF.

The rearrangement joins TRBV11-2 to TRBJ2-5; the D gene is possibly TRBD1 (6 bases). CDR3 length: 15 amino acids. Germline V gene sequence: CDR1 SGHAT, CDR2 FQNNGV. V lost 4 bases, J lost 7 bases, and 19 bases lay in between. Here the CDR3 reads CASSSLTGTRVTQYF. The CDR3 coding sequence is TGTGCCAGCAGCTCCCTAACCGGGACAAGGGTGACCCAGTACTTC.

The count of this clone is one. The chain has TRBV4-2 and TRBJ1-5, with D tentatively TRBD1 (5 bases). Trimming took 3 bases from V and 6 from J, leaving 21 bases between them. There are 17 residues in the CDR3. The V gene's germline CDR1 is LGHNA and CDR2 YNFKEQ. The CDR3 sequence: CASSHYQGGDVVQPQHF. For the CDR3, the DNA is TGTGCCAGCAGCCATTATCAGGGAGGGGACGTGGTTCAGCCCCAGCATTTT.

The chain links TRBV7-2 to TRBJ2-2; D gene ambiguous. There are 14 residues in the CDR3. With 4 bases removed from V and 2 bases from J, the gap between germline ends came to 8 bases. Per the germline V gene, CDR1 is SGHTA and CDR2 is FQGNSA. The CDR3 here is CASSSGVNTGELFF. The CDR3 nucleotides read TGTGCCAGCAGCTCCGGAGTCAACACCGGGGAGCTGTTTTTT.

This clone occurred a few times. CDR3 loop: CASSEVAGTQYF. The CDR3 nucleotides read TGTGCCAGCAGTGAGGTGGCAGGGACGCAGTATTTT. The chain carries TRBV2 and TRBJ2-3; D possibly corresponds to TRBD1 (5 bases). V was clipped by 3 bases and J by 9 bases, with 10 bases between them. The CDR3 extends over 12 amino acids. Per the germline V gene, CDR1 is SNHLY and CDR2 is FYNNEI. The whole variable domain, filled in from reference TRBV2 and TRBJ2-3, reads EPEVTQTPSHQVTQMGQEVILRCVPISNHLYFYWYRQILGQKVEFLVSFYNNEISEKSEIFDDQFSVERPDGSNFTLKIRSTKLEDSAMYFCASSEVAGTQYFGPGTRLTVL.

The CDR3 coding sequence is TGTGCCAGCAGCTTAGGACAGGGGGCCGGGGCTAACTATGGCTACACCTTC. Its translation is CASSLGQGAGANYGYTF. This chain joins TRBV5-4 and TRBJ1-2; 11 nucleotides line up with TRBD1. CDR1 is SGHNT and CDR2 is YYREEE in the germline V gene (reference sequence). The CDR3 contains 17 residues. The V and J ends lost 2 bases and 0 bases, in that order; junction bases with no gene match: 6.

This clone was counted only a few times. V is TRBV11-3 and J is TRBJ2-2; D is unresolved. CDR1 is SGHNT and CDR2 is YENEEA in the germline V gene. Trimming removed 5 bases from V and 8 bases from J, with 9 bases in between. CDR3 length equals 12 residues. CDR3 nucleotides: TGTGCCAGCAGCAACAGCAGGGGGGAGCTGTTTTTT. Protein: CASSNSRGELFF. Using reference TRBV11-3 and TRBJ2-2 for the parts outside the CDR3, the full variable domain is EAGVVQSPRYKIIEKKQPVAFWCNPISGHNTLYWYLQNLGQGPELLIRYENEEAVDDSQLPKDRFSAERLKGVDSTLKIQPAELGDSAVYLCASSNSRGELFFGEGSRLTVL.

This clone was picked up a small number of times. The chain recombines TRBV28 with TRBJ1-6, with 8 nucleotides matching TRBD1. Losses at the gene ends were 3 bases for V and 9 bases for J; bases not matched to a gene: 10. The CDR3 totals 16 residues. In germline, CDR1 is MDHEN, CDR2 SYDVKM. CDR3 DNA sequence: TGTGCCAGCAGTTTTGGCCGGACAGGGTCACGTTCACCCCTCCACTTT. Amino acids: CASSFGRTGSRSPLHF.

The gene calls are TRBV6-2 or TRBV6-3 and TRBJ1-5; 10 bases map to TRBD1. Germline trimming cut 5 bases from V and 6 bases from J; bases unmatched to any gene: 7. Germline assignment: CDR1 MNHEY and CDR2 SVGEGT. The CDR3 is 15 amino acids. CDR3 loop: CASSLRQGAGQPQHF. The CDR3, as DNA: TGTGCCAGCAGTCTGCGACAGGGGGCTGGTCAGCCCCAGCATTTT.

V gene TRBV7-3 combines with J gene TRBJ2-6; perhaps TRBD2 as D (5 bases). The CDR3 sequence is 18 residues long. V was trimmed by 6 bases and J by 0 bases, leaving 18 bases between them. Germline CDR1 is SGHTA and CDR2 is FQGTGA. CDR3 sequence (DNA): TGTGCCAGCAGTCCCCGGGGAGCCTTCTCCTCTGGGGCCAACGTCCTGACTTTC. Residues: CASSPRGAFSSGANVLTF.

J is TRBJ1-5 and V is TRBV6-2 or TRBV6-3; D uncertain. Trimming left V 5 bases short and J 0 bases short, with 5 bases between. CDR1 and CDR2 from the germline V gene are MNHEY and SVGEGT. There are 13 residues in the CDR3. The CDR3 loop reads CASSTHSNQPQHF. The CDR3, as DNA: TGTGCCAGCAGTACACATAGCAATCAGCCCCAGCATTTT.

CDR3 residues: CASSPGLALGAQYF. CDR3 sequence (DNA): TGTGCCAGCAGCCCGGGACTAGCCCTCGGGGCCCAGTACTTC. The chain is built from TRBV14 and TRBJ2-5; 9 bases fit TRBD2. Germline lookup yields CDR1 SGHDN and CDR2 FVKESK. V was clipped by 4 bases and J by 9 bases; unmatched bases: 9. CDR3 size: 14 residues.

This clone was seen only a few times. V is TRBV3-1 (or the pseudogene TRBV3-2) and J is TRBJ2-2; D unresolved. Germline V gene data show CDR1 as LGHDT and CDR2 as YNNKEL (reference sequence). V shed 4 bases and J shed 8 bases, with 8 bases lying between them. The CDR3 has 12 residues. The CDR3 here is CASSRREGELFF. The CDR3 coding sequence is TGTGCCAGCAGCCGCCGTGAGGGGGAGCTGTTTTTT.

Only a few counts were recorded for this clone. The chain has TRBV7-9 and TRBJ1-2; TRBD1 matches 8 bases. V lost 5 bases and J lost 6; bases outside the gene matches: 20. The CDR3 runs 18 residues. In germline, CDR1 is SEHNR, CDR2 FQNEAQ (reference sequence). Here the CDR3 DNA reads TGTGCCAGCAGCCCAGGGGTCGGACAGGGCCGGCGGGCTGATGGCTACACCTTC. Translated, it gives CASSPGVGQGRRADGYTF.